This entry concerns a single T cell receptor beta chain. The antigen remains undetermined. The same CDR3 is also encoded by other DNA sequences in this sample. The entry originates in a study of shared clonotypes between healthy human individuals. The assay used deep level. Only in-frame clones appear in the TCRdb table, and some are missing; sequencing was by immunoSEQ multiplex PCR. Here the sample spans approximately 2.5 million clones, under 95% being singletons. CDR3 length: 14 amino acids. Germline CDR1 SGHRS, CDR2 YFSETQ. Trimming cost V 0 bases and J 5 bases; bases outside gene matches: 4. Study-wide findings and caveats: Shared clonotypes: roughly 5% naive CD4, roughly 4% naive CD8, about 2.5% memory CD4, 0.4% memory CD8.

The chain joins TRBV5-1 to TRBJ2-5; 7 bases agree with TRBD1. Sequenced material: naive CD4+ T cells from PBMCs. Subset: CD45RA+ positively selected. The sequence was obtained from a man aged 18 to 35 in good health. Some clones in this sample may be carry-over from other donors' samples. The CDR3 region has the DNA TGCGCCAGCAGCTTGGTAGGGGGCGAGGAGACCCAGTACTTC. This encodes CASSLVGGEETQYF. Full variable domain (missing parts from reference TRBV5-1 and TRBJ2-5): KAGVTQTPRYLIKTRGQQVTLSCSPISGHRSVSWYQQTPGQGLQFLFEYFSETQRNKGNFPGRFSGRQFSNSRSEMNVSTLELGDSALYLCASSLVGGEETQYFGPGTRLLVL.